This T cell receptor (beta chain) was recovered during a study of blood T cell repertoires in COVID-19. Repertoires were generated with immunoSEQ multiplex PCR, while TCRdb's copy carries only in-frame clones and drops some. The top ten hold around 1.7% of the sample, which has about 150,000 clones, about 73% seen once. The CDR3 loop spans 15 amino acids. Germline-derived CDR1 and CDR2 are LNHDA and SQIVND (reference sequence). The germline V and J ends were trimmed by 8 bases and 1 base, with 14 bases remaining between them. The sequenced sample consisted of peripheral blood. This clonotype originated in a man at least 80 years old with acute or convalescent COVID-19. The chain combines TRBV19 with TRBJ2-2, with unresolved D. The chain's CDR3 is CASRRALLNTGELFF. The CDR3 DNA is TGTGCCAGTCGTAGAGCACTTTTGAACACCGGGGAGCTGTTTTTT.